This T cell receptor beta chain was identified during a study of high-grade serous ovarian cancer treatment subgroups. Regarding this clone: The antigen is unknown.

Tumor tissue was taken before any definitive surgery or chemotherapy was given. Study-wide results and caveats: The analyses considered CDR3 and ignored CDR1 and CDR2. Repertoire similarity ranged roughly 0.11 to 0.85 between tumors of one patient. Without spatial data, bulk sequencing limits insight into HGSC tumor diversity.

Trimming cost V 4 bases and J 6 bases; bases outside gene matches: 17. The germline CDR1 and CDR2 sequences are SGHRS and YFSETQ. The CDR3 extends over 17 amino acids. Method: immunoSEQ multiplex PCR; TCRdb's copy keeps in-frame clones and lacks some. The repertoire includes about 30,000 clones, about 81% of them detected once, and 2.1% sits in the top ten. This receptor was obtained from a human donor with high-grade serous ovarian cancer. Input material: tumor tissue. The V call is TRBV5-1, the J call TRBJ1-2; 8 bases are a match to TRBD1. The CDR3 nucleotides are TGCGCCAGCAGCGGCTCCACATTTCAGGGGGCGGGGGATGGCTACACCTTC. Translated, it gives CASSGSTFQGAGDGYTF.